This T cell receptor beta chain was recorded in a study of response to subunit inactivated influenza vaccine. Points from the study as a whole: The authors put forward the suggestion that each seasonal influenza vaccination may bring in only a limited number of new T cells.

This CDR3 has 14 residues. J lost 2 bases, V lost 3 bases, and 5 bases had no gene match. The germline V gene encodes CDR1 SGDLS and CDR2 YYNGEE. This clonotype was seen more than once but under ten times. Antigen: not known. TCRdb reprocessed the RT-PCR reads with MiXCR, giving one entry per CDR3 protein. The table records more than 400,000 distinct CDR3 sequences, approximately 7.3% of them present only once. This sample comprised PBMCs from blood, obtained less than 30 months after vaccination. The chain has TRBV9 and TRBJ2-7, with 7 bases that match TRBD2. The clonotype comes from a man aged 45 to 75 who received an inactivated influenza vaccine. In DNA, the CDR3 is TGTGCCAGCAGCGCCGGGAGGTCCCCCTACGAGCAGTACTTC. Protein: CASSAGRSPYEQYF.